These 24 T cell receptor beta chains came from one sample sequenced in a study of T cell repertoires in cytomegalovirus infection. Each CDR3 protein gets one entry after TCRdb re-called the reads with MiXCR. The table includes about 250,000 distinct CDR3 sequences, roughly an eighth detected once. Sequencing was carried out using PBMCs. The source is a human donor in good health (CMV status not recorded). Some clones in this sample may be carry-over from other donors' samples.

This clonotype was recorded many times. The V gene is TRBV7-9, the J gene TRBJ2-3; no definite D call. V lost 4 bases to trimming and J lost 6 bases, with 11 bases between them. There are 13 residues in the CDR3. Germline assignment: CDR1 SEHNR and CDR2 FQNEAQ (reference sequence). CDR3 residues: CASSSDPNDTQYF. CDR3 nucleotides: TGTGCCAGCAGCTCCGACCCCAATGATACGCAGTATTTT.

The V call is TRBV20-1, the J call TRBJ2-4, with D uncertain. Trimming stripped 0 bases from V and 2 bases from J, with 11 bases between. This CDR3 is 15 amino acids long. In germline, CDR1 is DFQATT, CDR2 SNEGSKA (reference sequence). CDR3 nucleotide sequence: TGCAGTGCTAGAGACCAAAGGTTGTCCAAAAACATTCAGTACTTC. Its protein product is CSARDQRLSKNIQYF.

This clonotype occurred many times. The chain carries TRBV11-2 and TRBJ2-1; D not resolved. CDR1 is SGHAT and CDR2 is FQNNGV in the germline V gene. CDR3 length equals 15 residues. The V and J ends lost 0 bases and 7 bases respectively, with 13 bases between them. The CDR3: CASSLERATVNEQFF. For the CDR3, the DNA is TGTGCCAGCAGCTTAGAAAGGGCTACCGTTAATGAGCAGTTCTTC.

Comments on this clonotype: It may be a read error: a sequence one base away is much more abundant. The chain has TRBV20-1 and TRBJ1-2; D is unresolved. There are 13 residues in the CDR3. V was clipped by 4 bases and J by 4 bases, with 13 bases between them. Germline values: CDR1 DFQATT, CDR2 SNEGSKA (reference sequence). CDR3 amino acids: CSAIPLVGYGYTF. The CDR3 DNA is TGCAGTGCTATACCTTTAGTCGGCTATGGCTACACCTTC.

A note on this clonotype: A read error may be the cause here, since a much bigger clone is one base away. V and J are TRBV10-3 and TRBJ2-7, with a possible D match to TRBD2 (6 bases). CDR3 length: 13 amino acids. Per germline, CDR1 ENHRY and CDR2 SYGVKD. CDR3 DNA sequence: TGTGCCATCAATCCGGGGGTCTCCTACGTGCAGTACTTC. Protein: CAINPGVSYVQYF.

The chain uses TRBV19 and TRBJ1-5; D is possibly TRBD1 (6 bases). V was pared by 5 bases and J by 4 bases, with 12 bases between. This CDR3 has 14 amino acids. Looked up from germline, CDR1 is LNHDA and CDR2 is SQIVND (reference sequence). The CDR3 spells CASSPADRNQPQHF. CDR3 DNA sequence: TGTGCCAGTAGTCCGGCGGACAGAAATCAGCCCCAGCATTTT.

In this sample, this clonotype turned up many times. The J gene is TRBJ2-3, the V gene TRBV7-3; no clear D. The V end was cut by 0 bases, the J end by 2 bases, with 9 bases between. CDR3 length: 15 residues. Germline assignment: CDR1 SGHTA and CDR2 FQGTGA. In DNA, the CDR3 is TGTGCCAGCAGCTTAACAGGTTATTACACAGATACGCAGTATTTT. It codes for CASSLTGYYTDTQYF. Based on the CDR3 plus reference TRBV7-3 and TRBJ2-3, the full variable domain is GAGVSQTPSNKVTEKGKYVELRCDPISGHTALYWYRQSLGQGPEFLIYFQGTGAADDSGLPNDRFFAVRPEGSVSTLKIQRTERGDSAVYLCASSLTGYYTDTQYFGPGTRLTVL.

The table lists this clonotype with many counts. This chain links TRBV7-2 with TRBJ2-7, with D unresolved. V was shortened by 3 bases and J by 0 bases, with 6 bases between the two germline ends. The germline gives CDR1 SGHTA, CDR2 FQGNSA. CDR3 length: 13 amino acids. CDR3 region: CASSLERSYEQYF. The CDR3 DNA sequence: TGTGCCAGCAGCTTGGAGCGCTCCTACGAGCAGTACTTC.

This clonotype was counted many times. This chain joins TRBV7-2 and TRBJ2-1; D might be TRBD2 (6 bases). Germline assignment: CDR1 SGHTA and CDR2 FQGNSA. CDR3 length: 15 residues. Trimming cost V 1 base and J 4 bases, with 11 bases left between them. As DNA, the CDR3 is TGTGCCAGCAGCTTAGGCGGGACTCCATACAATGAGCAGTTCTTC. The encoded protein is CASSLGGTPYNEQFF.

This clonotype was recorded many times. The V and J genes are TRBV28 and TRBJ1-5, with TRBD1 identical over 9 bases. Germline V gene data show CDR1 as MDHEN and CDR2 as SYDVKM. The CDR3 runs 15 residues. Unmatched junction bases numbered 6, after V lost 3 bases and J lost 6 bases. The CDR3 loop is CASSLATGGVQPQHF. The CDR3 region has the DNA TGTGCCAGCAGTTTGGCGACAGGGGGTGTTCAGCCCCAGCATTTT.

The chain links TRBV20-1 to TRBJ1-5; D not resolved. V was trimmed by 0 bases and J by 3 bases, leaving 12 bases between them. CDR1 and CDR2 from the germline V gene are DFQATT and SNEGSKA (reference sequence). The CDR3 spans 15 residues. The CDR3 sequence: CSARDLWAVNQPQHF. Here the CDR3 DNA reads TGCAGTGCTAGAGATCTATGGGCAGTCAATCAGCCCCAGCATTTT.

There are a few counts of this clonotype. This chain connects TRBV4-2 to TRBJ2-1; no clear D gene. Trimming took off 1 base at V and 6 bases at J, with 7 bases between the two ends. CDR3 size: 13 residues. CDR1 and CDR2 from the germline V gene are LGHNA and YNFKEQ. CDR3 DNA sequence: TGTGCCAGCAGCCAAGTGGCTTCCAATGAGCAGTTCTTC. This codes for CASSQVASNEQFF.

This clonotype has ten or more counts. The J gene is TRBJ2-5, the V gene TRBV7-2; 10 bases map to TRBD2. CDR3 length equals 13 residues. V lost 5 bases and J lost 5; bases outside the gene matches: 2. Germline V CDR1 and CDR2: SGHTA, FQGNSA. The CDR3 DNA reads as TGTGCCAGCAGCCCGGGACTAGCGGAGACCCAGTACTTC. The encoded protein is CASSPGLAETQYF.

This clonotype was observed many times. This chain's CDR3 is CASSEPGGFAEAFF. CDR3 DNA sequence: TGTGCCAGCAGTGAACCCGGGGGTTTCGCTGAAGCTTTCTTT. V usage is TRBV25-1 and J usage is TRBJ1-1; possible D gene TRBD1, 5 bases. The germline gives CDR1 MGHDK, CDR2 SYGVNS. The CDR3 has 14 residues. V was trimmed by 2 bases and J by 6 bases, leaving 13 bases between them.

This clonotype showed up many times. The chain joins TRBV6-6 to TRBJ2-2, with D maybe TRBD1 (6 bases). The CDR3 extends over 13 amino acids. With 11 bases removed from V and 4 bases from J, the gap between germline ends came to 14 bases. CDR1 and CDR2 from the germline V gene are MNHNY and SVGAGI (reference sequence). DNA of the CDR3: TGTGCCGTCCCCGGACAGATCACCGGGGAGCTGTTTTTT. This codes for CAVPGQITGELFF.

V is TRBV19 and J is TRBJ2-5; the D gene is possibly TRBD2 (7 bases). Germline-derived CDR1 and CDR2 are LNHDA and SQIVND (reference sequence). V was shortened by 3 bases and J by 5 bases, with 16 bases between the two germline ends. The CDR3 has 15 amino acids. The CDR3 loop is CASSIQGRGSETQYF. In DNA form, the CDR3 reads TGTGCCAGTAGTATTCAGGGGAGGGGGAGCGAGACCCAGTACTTC.

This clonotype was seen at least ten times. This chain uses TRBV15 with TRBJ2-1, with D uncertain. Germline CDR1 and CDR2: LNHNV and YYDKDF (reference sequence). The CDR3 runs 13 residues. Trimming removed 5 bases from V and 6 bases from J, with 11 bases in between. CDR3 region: CATSGVRSNEQFF. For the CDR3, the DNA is TGTGCCACCAGCGGAGTAAGGTCCAATGAGCAGTTCTTC.

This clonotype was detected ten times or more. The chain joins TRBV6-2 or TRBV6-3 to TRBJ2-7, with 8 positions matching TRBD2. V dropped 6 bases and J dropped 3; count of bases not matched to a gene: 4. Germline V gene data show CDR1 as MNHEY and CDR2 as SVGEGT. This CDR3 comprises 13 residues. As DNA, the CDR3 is TGTGCCAGCAGACCGGGACTAGTCTACGAGCAGTACTTC. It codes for CASRPGLVYEQYF.

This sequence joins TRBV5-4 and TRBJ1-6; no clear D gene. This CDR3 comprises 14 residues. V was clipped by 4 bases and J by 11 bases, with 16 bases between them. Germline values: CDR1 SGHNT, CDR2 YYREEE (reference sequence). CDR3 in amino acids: CASSRERDQPPLHF. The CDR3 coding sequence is TGTGCCAGCAGCCGAGAGAGGGATCAGCCACCCCTCCACTTT.

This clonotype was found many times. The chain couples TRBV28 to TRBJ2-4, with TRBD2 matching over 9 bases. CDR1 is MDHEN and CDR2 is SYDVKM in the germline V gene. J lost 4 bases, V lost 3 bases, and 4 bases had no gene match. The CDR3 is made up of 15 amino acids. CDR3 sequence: CASSFVAGVKNIQYF. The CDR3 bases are TGTGCCAGCAGTTTTGTAGCGGGAGTGAAAAACATTCAGTACTTC.

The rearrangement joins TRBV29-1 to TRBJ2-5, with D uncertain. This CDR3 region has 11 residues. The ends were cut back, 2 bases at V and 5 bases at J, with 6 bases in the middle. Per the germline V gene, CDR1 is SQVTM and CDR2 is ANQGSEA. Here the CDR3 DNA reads TGCAGCGTTGAACTTAGGGAGACCCAGTACTTC. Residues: CSVELRETQYF.

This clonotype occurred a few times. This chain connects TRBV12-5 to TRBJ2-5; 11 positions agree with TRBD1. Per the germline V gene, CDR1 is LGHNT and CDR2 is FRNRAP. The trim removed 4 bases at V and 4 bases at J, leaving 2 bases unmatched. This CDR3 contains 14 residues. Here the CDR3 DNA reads TGTGCTAGTGGTTCGGACAGGGGGCCAGAGACCCAGTACTTC. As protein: CASGSDRGPETQYF.

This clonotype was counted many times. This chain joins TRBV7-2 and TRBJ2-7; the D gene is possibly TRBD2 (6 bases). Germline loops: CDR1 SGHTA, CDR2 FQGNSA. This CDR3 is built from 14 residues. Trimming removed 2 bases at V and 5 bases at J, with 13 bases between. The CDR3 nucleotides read TGTGCCAGCAGCTTACGGGTTGCGGGGAACGAGCAGTACTTC. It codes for CASSLRVAGNEQYF.

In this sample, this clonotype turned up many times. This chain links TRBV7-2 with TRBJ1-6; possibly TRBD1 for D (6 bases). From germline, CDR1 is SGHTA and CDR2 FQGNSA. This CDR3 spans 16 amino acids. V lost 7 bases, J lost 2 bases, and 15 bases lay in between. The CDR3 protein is CASTEGGIAYNSPLHF. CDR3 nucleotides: TGTGCCAGCACCGAGGGGGGAATCGCCTATAATTCACCCCTCCACTTT.